This T cell receptor beta chain derives from a study of T cells in localized non-small cell lung cancer. Data came from immunoSEQ multiplex PCR; TCRdb stores just in-frame clones and leaves some out. The table shows around 1,700 clones, with 20% to 25% occurring only once. The CDR3 covers 13 residues. The germline V gene encodes CDR1 MNHGY and CDR2 SAAAGT. With V trimmed by 6 bases and J by 4 bases, 4 bases remained unmatched. Notes on the study in general: In uninvolved adjacent lung, T cell clonality reached its highest value, exceeding tumor.

A remark on this clone: Its antigen remains unidentified.

The origin of this receptor is a man between 40 and 69 years old with stage III lung adenocarcinoma. Source: lung tumor tissue, taken before any cancer treatment. The chain couples TRBV6-8 to TRBJ2-3; 7 bases fit TRBD1. The CDR3 here is CASRRDSPDTQYF. DNA of the CDR3: TGTGCCAGCAGACGGGACAGTCCAGATACGCAGTATTTT.